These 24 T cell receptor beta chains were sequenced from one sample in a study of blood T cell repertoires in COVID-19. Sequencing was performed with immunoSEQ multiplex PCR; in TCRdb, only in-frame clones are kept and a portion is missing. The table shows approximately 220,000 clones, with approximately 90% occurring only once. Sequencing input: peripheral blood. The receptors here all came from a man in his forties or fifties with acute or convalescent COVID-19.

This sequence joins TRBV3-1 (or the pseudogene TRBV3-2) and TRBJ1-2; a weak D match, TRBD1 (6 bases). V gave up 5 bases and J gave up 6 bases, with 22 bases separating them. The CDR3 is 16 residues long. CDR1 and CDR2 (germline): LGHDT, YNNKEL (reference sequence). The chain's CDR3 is CASSSTTGPAHDGYTF. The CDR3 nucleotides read TGTGCCAGCAGCTCAACCACAGGGCCCGCTCATGATGGCTACACCTTC.

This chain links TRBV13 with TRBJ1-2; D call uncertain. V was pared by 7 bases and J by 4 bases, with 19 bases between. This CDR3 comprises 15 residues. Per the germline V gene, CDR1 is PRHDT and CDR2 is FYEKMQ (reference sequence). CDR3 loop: CASMERRGRVYGYTF. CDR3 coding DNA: TGTGCCAGCATGGAGAGGCGGGGAAGGGTCTATGGCTACACCTTC.

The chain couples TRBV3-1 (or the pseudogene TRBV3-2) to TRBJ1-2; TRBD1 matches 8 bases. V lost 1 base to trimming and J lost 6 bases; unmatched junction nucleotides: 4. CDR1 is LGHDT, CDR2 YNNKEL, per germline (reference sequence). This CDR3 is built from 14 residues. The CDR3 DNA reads TGTGCCAGCAGCCAAGGGACAGGGCGTAATGGCTACACCTTC. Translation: CASSQGTGRNGYTF.

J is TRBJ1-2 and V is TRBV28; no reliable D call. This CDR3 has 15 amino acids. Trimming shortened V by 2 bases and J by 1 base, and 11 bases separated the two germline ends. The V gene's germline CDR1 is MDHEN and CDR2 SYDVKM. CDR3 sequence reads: CASSLMTAYNYGYTF. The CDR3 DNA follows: TGTGCCAGCAGTTTAATGACTGCTTATAACTATGGCTACACCTTC.

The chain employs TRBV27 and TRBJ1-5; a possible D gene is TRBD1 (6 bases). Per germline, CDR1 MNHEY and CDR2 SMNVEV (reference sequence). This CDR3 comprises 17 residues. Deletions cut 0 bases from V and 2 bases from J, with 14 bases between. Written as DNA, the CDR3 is TGTGCCAGCAGTTTATCCGCACAGGGACTAGGCAATCAGCCCCAGCATTTT. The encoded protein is CASSLSAQGLGNQPQHF.

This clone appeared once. CDR3 sequence: CASSLPPGNIQYF. CDR3 nucleotides: TGCGCCAGCAGCTTACCACCAGGCAACATTCAGTACTTC. The chain uses TRBV5-1 and TRBJ2-4; no definite D call. The CDR3 totals 13 residues. Germline lookup yields CDR1 SGHRS and CDR2 YFSETQ. Deletions cut 2 bases from V and 7 bases from J, with 10 bases between.

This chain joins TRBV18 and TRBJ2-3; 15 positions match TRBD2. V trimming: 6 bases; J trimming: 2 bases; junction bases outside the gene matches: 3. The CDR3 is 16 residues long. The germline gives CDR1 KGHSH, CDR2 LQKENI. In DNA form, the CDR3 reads TGTGCCAGCTCGCGGACTAGCGGGAGGGCCACAGATACGCAGTATTTT. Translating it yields CASSRTSGRATDTQYF.

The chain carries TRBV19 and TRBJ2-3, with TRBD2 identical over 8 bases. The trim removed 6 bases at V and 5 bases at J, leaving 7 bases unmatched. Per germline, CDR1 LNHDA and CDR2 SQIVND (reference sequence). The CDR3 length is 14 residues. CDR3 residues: CASRSGGPVDTQYF. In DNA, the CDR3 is TGTGCCAGTAGGTCGGGGGGGCCCGTAGATACGCAGTATTTT.

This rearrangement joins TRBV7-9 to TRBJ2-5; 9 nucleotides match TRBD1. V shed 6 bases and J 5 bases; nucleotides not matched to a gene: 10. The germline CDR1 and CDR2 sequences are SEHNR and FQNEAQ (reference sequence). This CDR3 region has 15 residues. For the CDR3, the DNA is TGTGCCAGCAGTCGAAACAGGGGGCCGGGGGAGACCCAGTACTTC. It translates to CASSRNRGPGETQYF.

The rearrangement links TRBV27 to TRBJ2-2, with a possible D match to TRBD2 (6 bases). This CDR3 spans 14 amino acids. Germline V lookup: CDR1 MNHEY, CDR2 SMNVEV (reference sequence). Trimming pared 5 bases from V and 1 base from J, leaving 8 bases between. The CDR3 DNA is TGTGCCAGCAGTGCCGGGGGGAACACCGGGGAGCTGTTTTTT. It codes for CASSAGGNTGELFF.

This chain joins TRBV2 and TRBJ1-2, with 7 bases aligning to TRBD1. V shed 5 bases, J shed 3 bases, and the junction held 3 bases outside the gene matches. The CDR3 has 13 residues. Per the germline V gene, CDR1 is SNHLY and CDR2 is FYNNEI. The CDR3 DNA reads TGTGCCAGCAGTTCCGGGACAGACTATGGCTACACCTTC. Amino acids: CASSSGTDYGYTF.

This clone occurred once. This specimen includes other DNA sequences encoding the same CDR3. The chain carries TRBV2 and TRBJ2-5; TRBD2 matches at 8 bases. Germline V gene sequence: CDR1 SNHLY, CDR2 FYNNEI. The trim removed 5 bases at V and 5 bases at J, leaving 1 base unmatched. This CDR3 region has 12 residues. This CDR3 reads CASSPGGETQYF. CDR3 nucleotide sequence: TGTGCCAGCAGTCCGGGGGGGGAGACCCAGTACTTC.

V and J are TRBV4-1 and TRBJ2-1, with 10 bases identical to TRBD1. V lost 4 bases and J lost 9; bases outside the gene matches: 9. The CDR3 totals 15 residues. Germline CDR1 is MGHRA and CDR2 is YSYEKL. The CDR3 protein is CASSPTGTGVGEQFF. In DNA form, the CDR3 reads TGCGCCAGCAGCCCGACCGGGACAGGGGTAGGTGAGCAGTTCTTC.

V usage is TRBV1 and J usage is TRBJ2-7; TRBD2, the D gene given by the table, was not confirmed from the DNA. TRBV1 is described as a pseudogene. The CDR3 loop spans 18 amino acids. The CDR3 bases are TGCACCAGCAGCCAAGACAGCCTAGCGGGAGAGGCCCGTTACGAGCAGTACTTC. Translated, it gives CTSSQDSLAGEARYEQYF.

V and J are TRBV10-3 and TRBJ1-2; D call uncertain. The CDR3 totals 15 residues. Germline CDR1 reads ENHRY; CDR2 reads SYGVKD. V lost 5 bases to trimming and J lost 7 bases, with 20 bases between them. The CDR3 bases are TGTGCCATCAGTACCGAAGACATATCAGAGGGTGGCTACACCTTC. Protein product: CAISTEDISEGGYTF.

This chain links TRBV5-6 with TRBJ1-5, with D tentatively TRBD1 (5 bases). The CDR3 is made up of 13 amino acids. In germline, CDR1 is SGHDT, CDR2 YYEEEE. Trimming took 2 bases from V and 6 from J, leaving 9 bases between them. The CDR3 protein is CASSFQGTQPQHF. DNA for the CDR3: TGTGCCAGCAGCTTCCAGGGAACTCAGCCCCAGCATTTT.

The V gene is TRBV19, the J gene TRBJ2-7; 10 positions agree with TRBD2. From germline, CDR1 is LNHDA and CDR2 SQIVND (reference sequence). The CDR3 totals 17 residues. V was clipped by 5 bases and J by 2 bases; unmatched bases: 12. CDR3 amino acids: CASSPWTSGPRTYEQYF. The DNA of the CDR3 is TGTGCCAGTAGTCCCTGGACTAGCGGCCCGAGGACCTACGAGCAGTACTTC.

The CDR3 DNA reads as TGTGCCACCACCTGGCTAGCCTACAATGAGCAGTTCTTC. This translates into CATTWLAYNEQFF. The genes are TRBV2 and TRBJ2-1; D is unresolved. The V end was cut by 10 bases, the J end by 2 bases, with 12 bases between. From germline, CDR1 is SNHLY and CDR2 FYNNEI. The CDR3 spans 13 residues.

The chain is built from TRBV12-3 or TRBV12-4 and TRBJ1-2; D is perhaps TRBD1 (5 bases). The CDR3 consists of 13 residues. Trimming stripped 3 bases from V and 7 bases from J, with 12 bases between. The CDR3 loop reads CASSLGGASGYTF. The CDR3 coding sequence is TGTGCCAGCAGTTTGGGAGGGGCATCTGGCTACACCTTC.

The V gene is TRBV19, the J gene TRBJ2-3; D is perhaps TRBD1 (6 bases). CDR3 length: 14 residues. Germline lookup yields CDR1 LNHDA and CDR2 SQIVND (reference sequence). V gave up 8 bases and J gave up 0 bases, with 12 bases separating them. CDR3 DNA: TGTGCCAGTGCGGACAGTTCTAGCACAGATACGCAGTATTTT. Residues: CASADSSSTDTQYF.

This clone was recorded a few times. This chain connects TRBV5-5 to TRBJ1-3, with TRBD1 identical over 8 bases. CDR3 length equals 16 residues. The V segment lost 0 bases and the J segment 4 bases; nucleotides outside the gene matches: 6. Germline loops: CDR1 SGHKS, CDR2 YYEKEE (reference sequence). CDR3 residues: CASSLVPGGFGNTIYF. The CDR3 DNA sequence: TGTGCCAGCAGCTTGGTGCCAGGGGGCTTCGGAAACACCATATATTTT.

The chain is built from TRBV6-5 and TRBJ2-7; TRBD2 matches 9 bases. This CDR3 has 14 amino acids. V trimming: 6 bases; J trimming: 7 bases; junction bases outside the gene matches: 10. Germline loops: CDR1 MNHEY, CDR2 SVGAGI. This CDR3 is CASSYGTSSLEQYF. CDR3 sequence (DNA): TGTGCCAGCAGCTATGGGACTAGCAGTCTAGAGCAGTACTTC.

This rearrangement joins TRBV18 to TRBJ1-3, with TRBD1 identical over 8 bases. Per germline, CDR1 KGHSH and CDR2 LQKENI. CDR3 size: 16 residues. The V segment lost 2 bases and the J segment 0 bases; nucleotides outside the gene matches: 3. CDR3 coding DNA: TGTGCCAGCTCACCAGACAGGGGTAACTCTGGAAACACCATATATTTT. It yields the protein CASSPDRGNSGNTIYF.

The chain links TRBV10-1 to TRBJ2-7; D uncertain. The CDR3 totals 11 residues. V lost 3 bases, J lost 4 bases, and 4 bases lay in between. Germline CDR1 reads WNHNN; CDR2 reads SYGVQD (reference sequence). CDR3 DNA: TGCGCCAGCAGTGACGGGTACGAGCAGTACTTC. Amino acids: CASSDGYEQYF.